This T cell receptor beta chain was sequenced during a study of beta chain features in type 1 diabetes (dated 2018 in TCRdb). Notes on the research overall: Mean age, gender distribution, total cell number and subset yield did not differ between patients and healthy donors. A total of 85 million to 140 million sorted cells were examined across all samples, and a strong correlation was observed between cell number per subset and RNA yield. The study compared TCRB repertoires of sorted circulating CD4+ T cell subsets between recently diagnosed type 1 diabetes patients and matched healthy donors. Naive and central memory subsets were obtained from all 30 or so donors, but regulatory and stem cell-like memory subsets were isolated from only 8 patients and roughly eight healthy donors.

The entire isolated RNA was reverse transcribed using the High Capacity cDNA Reverse Transcription Kit, and thus expressed TCRB transcripts were sequenced. Deep immunoSEQ sequencing was performed on naive, central memory and regulatory T cell samples, with an average of about 3.6 million total reads per sample. Sorted cells were lysed in RLT buffer, and RNA was extracted using DNase-treated RNeasy Micro or Mini kits according to cell number. Each cell subset was processed separately to prevent cross-contamination, with patient and healthy donor samples processed together. TCRB sequences were amplified from cDNA with the immunoSEQ multiplex PCR, producing 87-bp fragments spanning the CDR3 region. The amplicons were sequenced using the Illumina HiSeq platform. Regarding the original processing steps: PCR bias was computationally corrected using synthetic template baselines, reads within Hamming distance 2 were collapsed, and singletons that could not be merged were discarded. Reads were aligned to IMGT to assign V, D and J genes, CDR3 length, and insertions or deletions at six rearrangement sites. Within each subset, clonotype counts were normalized to sorted cell number, after which true diversity and Gini coefficients were computed with the tcR R package. The overlap coefficient, calculated on TCRB nucleotide sequences, was used to measure repertoire sharing. Sourced from immuneACCESS, this table was stored by TCRdb with only in-frame sequences that have V and J called. A share of the clones is absent; for the studies checked, an unresolved V gene accounts for under half, and the remainder has no known explanation. The V and J calls and the clone size are those of that table, but D and trimming were determined from the DNA. The sample yields 95,000 to 110,000 clones; 28% were counted once. The leading ten clones occupy 0.5% to 0.6% of the sample.

The junction carries 10 bases between V and J, which are trimmed by 5 bases and 3 bases respectively. Inclusive of the bounding cysteine and phenylalanine, the CDR3 is 13 residues long. The DNA shown is the 39-base CDR3, in frame from base 1. The germline V gene provides CDR1 KGHSH and CDR2 LQKENI. The sample holds a few counts of this clone. Its antigen is not yet known. Base quality data are lacking; no much larger clone is found one base away. Each donor gave one peripheral blood draw, averaging approximately 0.12 L, which was collected into heparinised tubes. A BD FACSAria II was used to sort naive, central memory, regulatory and stem cell-like memory CD4+ T cells with a panel that included CD45RO, CCR7, CD25, CD127, CD95 and CD27. All sorted populations exceeded 95% purity. PBMCs were isolated right away by Lymphoprep density gradient centrifugation and were stained directly, without culture. Samples were stained and sorted in pairs, with one healthy donor and one patient per experiment, so that batch effects were minimized.

Broader findings and caveats from the paper: Type 1 diabetes patients showed a moderate but significant shortening of TCRB CDR3 length in all four CD4+ subsets. Because cDNA was sequenced instead of genomic DNA, activated cells with high expression could be over-represented, although the groups did not differ in activation or CD3 levels. Naive, central memory and regulatory TCRB repertoires appeared more similar among patients than among healthy donors. Shorter templates might have been favored by PCR, but patient and control samples were amplified and corrected together, so both groups would have been affected equally by any skew. Patients with type 1 diabetes made fewer insertions and deleted more nucleotides at VDJ recombination sites, implying thymic rearrangement abnormalities. Because the HLA sub-analyses included only small numbers of individuals, any influence of HLA type on TCRB rearrangement was left unresolved.

The TCR originated in a woman aged 18-29 years with type 1 diabetes. The sequenced material came from central memory CD4+ T cells from blood. The chain was built from TRBV18 and TRBJ1-2; confidence is insufficient to name the D gene. The sequence in DNA is TGTGCCAGCTCAGAAGGGAGAGACTATGGCTACACCTTC. This gives the protein CASSEGRDYGYTF. The CDR3 plus the reference TRBV18 and TRBJ1-2 genes for the other parts give the full variable domain: NAGVMQNPRHLVRRRGQEARLRCSPMKGHSHVYWYRQLPEEGLKFMVYLQKENIIDESGMPKERFSAEFPKEGPSILRIQQVVRGDSAAYFCASSEGRDYGYTFGSGTRLTVV.